One sample yielded the 3 T cell receptor beta chains listed below, sequenced in a study of T cells in Graves' hyperthyroidism and ophthalmopathy. Amplification of TCR beta CDR3 regions used RNA as the template. The TCR CDR3 was amplified in a first-round RT-PCR using the HTBI primer set. TCRdb reprocessed the multiplex PCR reads via MiXCR and lists one record per CDR3 protein. The table records about 400,000 distinct CDR3 sequences, 11% to 15% of them present only once. Sequenced sample: blood. Receptors were obtained from a man between 50 and 59 years old with Graves' ophthalmopathy.

This chain joins TRBV7-8 and TRBJ1-1, with TRBD1 as a possible D gene (6 bases). From germline, CDR1 is SGHVS and CDR2 FQNEAQ. Trimming removed 2 bases at V and 3 bases at J, with 13 bases between. The CDR3 has 15 residues. The CDR3 loop reads CASSLSGGTDTEAFF. In DNA form, the CDR3 reads TGTGCCAGCAGCTTATCGGGGGGCACGGACACTGAAGCTTTCTTT.

This clonotype was detected only a few times. The J gene is TRBJ2-5, the V gene TRBV20-1; 12 bases fit TRBD2. The CDR3 is 15 amino acids. With 3 bases clipped from V and 10 bases from J, the junction kept 12 bases outside the gene matches. CDR1 DFQATT and CDR2 SNEGSKA come from the germline V gene (reference sequence). CDR3 sequence reads: CSARGLAGSTRSQYF. DNA of the CDR3: TGCAGTGCTAGGGGACTAGCGGGCTCTACCAGAAGCCAGTACTTC.

This clonotype was counted ten times or more. In DNA form, the CDR3 reads TGTGCCAGCAGCGTATCTTCAGGGGACGAAGAGACCCAGTACTTC. Protein product: CASSVSSGDEETQYF. The chain carries TRBV9 and TRBJ2-5; D might be TRBD1 (6 bases). Germline V CDR1 and CDR2: SGDLS, YYNGEE. This CDR3 has 15 residues. The V and J ends lost 1 base and 3 bases respectively, with 13 bases between them.